Below, one T cell receptor beta chain is given with its context. Its antigen target is currently unknown. Per-nucleotide qualities are absent, and no much larger clonotype sits a single base away. This specimen comes from a study of blood T cell repertoires in COVID-19 (dated by TCRdb to 2018 to 2020). Looking at the study overall: Samples from collaborators originated in the United States, Italy and Spain and spanned both the acute and convalescent phases of COVID-19. The material from the prospective study consisted of cDNA or gDNA derived from T cells, B-cell-depleted T cells, or PBMCs. Deeply sampled blood TCRbeta repertoires from subjects exposed to, actively infected with, or recovered from COVID-19 were included in the dataset. The repertoires were released in a freely available public database intended as a resource for research on the immune response to SARS-CoV-2. Samples came from the ongoing ImmuneRACE study (first 160 participants) plus 1,254 subjects from 6 global collaborators. Sample metadata almost always included a de-identified subject ID, COVID-19 status, age in years and sex. Where available, HLA class I and class II types were taken from metadata supplied by the sample provider and were not determined by assay-based typing. What the work shows at the level of the full study, not this receptor alone: The amount of clinical and demographic metadata varied by source and participant and was provided uncurated.

CDR1 SNHLY and CDR2 FYNNEI were looked up in the germline V gene. Trimming takes 6 bases from V and 5 bases from J, and the germline ends sit 13 bases apart. The cysteine opens and the phenylalanine closes a CDR3 of 14 amino acids. The only DNA kept is the CDR3, 42 bases in frame from the first base. TCRbeta CDR3 regions were amplified from genomic DNA using the immunoSEQ Assay, a bias-controlled multiplex PCR. Per the authors' processing: Nucleated cell counts per sample were estimated from amplification of reference gene primers within the assay. Sequence reads were collapsed and filtered to measure the absolute abundance of every unique TCRbeta CDR3 rearrangement. For each sample, productive Simpson clonality was calculated as the square root of Simpson's diversity index across productive rearrangements. TCRdb took this table from immuneACCESS and kept in-frame rearrangements with V and J called. Such tables lack part of the clones; where checked against another copy, unresolved V genes explain under half of the gap, and the rest is unexplained. The V and J calls and clone size come from that table; D and trimming were worked out from the DNA. In all, the sample holds about 150,000 clones, and approximately 90% of those were seen once. The ten biggest clones cover around 2.9% of the sample.

Each collaborating institution followed its own protocols to collect whole blood in K2EDTA tubes. For TCRbeta analysis, collaborators shipped samples as frozen whole blood, isolated PBMCs, or DNA extracted from either of those sample types. The V gene is TRBV2 and the J gene is TRBJ2-2, with TRBD1 tentatively as D gene (6 bases match). The receptor comes from a man aged 55 to 70 with active or convalescent COVID-19. Sample: peripheral blood. The DNA sequence is as follows: TGTGCCAGCAGCCAAGGACAGTTAACCGGGGAGCTGTTTTTT. It is translated as CASSQGQLTGELFF.